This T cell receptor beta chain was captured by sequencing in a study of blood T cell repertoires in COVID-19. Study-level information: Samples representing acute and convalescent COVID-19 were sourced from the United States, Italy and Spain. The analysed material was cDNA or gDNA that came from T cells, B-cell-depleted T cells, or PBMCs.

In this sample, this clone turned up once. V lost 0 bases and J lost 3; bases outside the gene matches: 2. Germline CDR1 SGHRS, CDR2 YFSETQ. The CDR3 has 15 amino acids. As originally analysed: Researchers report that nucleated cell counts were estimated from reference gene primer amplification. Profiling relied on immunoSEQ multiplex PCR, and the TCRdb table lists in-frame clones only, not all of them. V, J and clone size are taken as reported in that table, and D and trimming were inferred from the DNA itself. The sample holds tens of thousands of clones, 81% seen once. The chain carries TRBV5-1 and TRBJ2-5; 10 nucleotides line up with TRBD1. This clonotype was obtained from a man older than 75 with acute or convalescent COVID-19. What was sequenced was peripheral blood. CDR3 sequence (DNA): TGCGCCAGCAGCTTGGCCGGGACAGGGGAAGAGACCCAGTACTTC. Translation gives CASSLAGTGEETQYF. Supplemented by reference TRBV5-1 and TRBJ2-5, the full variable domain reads KAGVTQTPRYLIKTRGQQVTLSCSPISGHRSVSWYQQTPGQGLQFLFEYFSETQRNKGNFPGRFSGRQFSNSRSEMNVSTLELGDSALYLCASSLAGTGEETQYFGPGTRLLVL.